This T cell receptor beta chain stems from a study of vaccination and CD4 T cells after COVID-19. Study information: Convalescent donors: six male, four female; seven Caucasian, two Asian, one multiracial, two Hispanic. Study results and limitations: Relatively few convalescent patients were studied; early post-infection timepoints were not included.

The sample's treatment: roughly 11-day PBMC culture with coronavirus spike peptide pools or control peptides (ViraFEST assay). When more than nine days of culture had elapsed, CD4+ T cells were isolated by negative selection. About this clonotype: Its specificity is unknown.

J gave up 2 bases and V 6 bases, and 7 bases lay outside the gene matches. The CDR3 is 14 residues long. Germline V CDR1 and CDR2: LNHDA, SQIVND (reference sequence). Sequencing of cultured CD4+ T cell DNA used the Oncomine TCR Beta short-read assay. Each CDR3 protein is one row after TCRdb ran MiXCR on the PCR reads. The table lists approximately 7,400 distinct CDR3 sequences, around 70% of them singletons. The sample taken for sequencing was CD4+ T cells from blood, cultured in vitro. The chain recombines TRBV19 with TRBJ2-7; 7 bases align to TRBD1. The sequence was obtained from a human donor who had recovered from COVID-19. The CDR3, as DNA: TGTGCCAGTAGCTCTTGGGACAGCCCCTACGAGCAGTACTTC. This sequence encodes CASSSWDSPYEQYF.